What follows is one T cell receptor beta chain and its context. Its specificity is unknown. The table came from immunoSEQ multiplex PCR; TCRdb's copy has only in-frame clones and leaves some out. The profile covers 250,000 to 400,000 clones, with approximately 91% appearing a single time and around 0.96% taken by the ten largest. Donors came from a validation cohort of about 120 subjects, distinct from the first 666-subject cohort. The ends lost 0 bases at V and 2 bases at J; junction bases unmatched: 2. The CDR3 has 15 amino acids. Germline V gene data show CDR1 as SGHRS and CDR2 as YFSETQ. This sample is part of a study of cytomegalovirus exposure and HLA in healthy donors. General study points: While the bulk of TCR sequences proved rare, some public TCRs turned up in many donors. The CMV antigen specificity of a few CMV-associated chains was confirmed through in vitro analysis.

V gene TRBV5-1 combines with J gene TRBJ2-7; 10 bases map to TRBD1. Source material: PBMCs. The clonotype originates from a man aged 25 to 45 in good health and CMV-seronegative. CDR3 in amino acids: CASSLGDRGTYEQYF. CDR3 bases: TGCGCCAGCAGCTTGGGGGACAGGGGCACCTACGAGCAGTACTTC.